This T cell receptor (beta chain) is drawn from a study of blood T cells in healthy people across ages (dated by TCRdb to between 2015 and 2017). Broadly, across the study: In model experiments, template switching captured about one uniquely barcoded TCR beta cDNA molecule for every two T cells. To track age-related changes in TCR beta repertoire diversity, the study relied on deep sequencing normalized with unique cDNA molecular identifiers. The donors were split into four age groups: young (average 16 years), middle-aged (39), aged (over 55) and long-lived (roughly 88). Donors of different ages were randomly distributed across sequencing lanes to avoid experimental bias. For two donors (one aged 18 to 29 and one aged 80 or older), the study analyzed two additional independent replicas of 1 million unique cDNA reads from the same blood draw. Summary of the overall study and its limitations: Estimates of total diversity based on one million sequenced T cells were regarded as lower bounds and as underestimates. The long-lived group showed more naive CD4+ T cells, fewer expanded clones and increased TCR diversity than the aged group, suggesting age selection. Conclusive comparison of naive and antigen-experienced compartments was prevented by the profiling of bulk unsorted PBMCs. Observed TCR beta diversity per million T cells fell roughly linearly with age, and a significant reduction was already apparent by age about 38. The percentage of naive T cells measured by flow cytometry correlated strongly with observed TCR beta diversity. The CMV infection status of donors was not known, potentially confounding age-related changes in expanded clonotypes.

Systemically healthy Caucasian individuals from Russia, some 38 in total and aged about 6 to 90 years, were included as donors. Approximately 9 milliliters of peripheral blood were collected from each donor into EDTA-treated Vacutainer tubes. Ficoll-Paque density-gradient centrifugation was used to isolate PBMCs, with at least 7 million per sample. Trizol reagent was used to extract total RNA from the PBMCs, yielding at least 6 micrograms per sample. Naive CD45RAhigh/CD27high T cell percentages were measured by flow cytometry on a PBMC aliquot from every donor. The method was 5' RACE. The sequencing machine was an Illumina HiSeq 2500. A second about 7 to 12 cycle PCR used a sample-barcoded 5' primer and a J-beta primer mix. A unique molecular identifier was introduced onto each TCR beta cDNA molecule by a template-switch 5' adaptor carrying 12 random nucleotides. Each sample yielded at least 3 million CDR3-containing paired-end reads. First-strand cDNA was synthesized from all RNA with the Mint cDNA synthesis kit, primed by a TRBC-specific oligonucleotide. All cDNA was treated with uracil-DNA glycosylase and then went through a first 18-cycle PCR with the universal primers M1SS and BC2_uni_R. From the authors' description of their analysis: Normalization of each sample was performed by random selection of 1 million high-quality reads, each carrying a distinct molecular identifier. Reads with shared molecular identifiers were discarded instead of being binned into consensus sequences. MiTCR, with a Q25 quality threshold and the strictest error-elimination algorithm, was used for CDR3 identification, clonotype clustering and error correction. A nonparametric unseen species model using Euler transformation provided a lower-bound estimate of total TCR beta diversity. TCRdb reran the public reads through fastp at Q25 and MiXCR, keeping productive beta chains. Every CDR3 protein is listed once, alongside the most common genes and DNA of its rows. TCRdb's processing, not the authors' own work, is the source of the V and J calls. Across this sample there are about a million distinct CDR3 sequences, with roughly half seen only once. The ten largest clones capture 20% to 25% of the sample.

The CDR3 sequence holds 14 residues, the cysteine and phenylalanine included. The retained sequence is limited to the CDR3, 42 bases, with the frame set at the first base. V is shortened by 3 bases, J by 8 bases, and the region joining them spans 13 bases. In the germline V gene (reference sequence), CDR1 corresponds to MNHEY and CDR2 to SMNVEV. To note about this clonotype: Its antigen is currently not known. No base quality information exists; no much larger clone differs at one position.

The sequence came from a woman aged 55 to 70 in good health. Recombination connected TRBV27 to TRBJ2-2; TRBD1 could be the D gene, as 5 bases match. Sequencing input: blood. The base sequence is TGTGCCAGCAGTTTCAGGGTTCCCGGAGGGGAGCTGTTTTTT. The resulting protein is CASSFRVPGGELFF.